A selection of T cell receptor beta chains follows, all from one sample in a study of CD8 T cells in Susac syndrome. TCRdb ran MiXCR on the immunoSEQ multiplex PCR reads and lists one entry per CDR3 protein. The data contain approximately 230,000 distinct CDR3 sequences, roughly 95% of them singletons. The sequencing sample was made of CD4+ T cells from PBMCs. These receptors originate from a human donor with multiple sclerosis. Each CDR3 is given with its conserved first and last residue. D genes are given only for firm matches. Clone size is shown for a subset of rows, as once, few, many or a class of expanded clone.

CDR3 length: 13; clone size: .; J gene: TRBJ2-5; D gene: .; V gene: TRBV11-2; CDR3 DNA: TGTGCCAGCAGTCGGGGGGCCTGGGAGACCCAGTACTTC; CDR3 protein: CASSRGAWETQYF
CDR3 length: 15; clone size: .; J gene: TRBJ1-5; D gene: .; V gene: TRBV12-3/TRBV12-4; CDR3 DNA: TGTGCCAGCAGTTCGACCGGGGGATTCAATCAGCCCCAGCATTTT; CDR3 protein: CASSSTGGFNQPQHF
CDR3 length: 13; clone size: .; J gene: TRBJ2-2; D gene: .; V gene: TRBV24-1; CDR3 DNA: TGTGCCACCAGACAAACGAACACCGGGGAGCTGTTTTTT; CDR3 protein: CATRQTNTGELFF
CDR3 length: 14; clone size: .; J gene: TRBJ1-2; D gene: .; V gene: TRBV5-1; CDR3 DNA: TGCGCCAGCAGCAGGGACGGCGAACCCTATGGCTACACCTTC; CDR3 protein: CASSRDGEPYGYTF
CDR3 length: 16; clone size: .; J gene: TRBJ1-2; D gene: TRBD1; V gene: TRBV3-1; CDR3 DNA: TGTGCCAGCAGCCAAGATCCCGGGACAGTTTTGGATGGCTACACCTTC; CDR3 protein: CASSQDPGTVLDGYTF
CDR3 length: 14; clone size: .; J gene: TRBJ1-5; D gene: TRBD1; V gene: TRBV18; CDR3 DNA: TGTGCCAGCTCACCGGGACAGGGAGGTCAGCCCCAGCATTTT; CDR3 protein: CASSPGQGGQPQHF
CDR3 length: 16; clone size: .; J gene: TRBJ2-3; D gene: TRBD2; V gene: TRBV3-1; CDR3 DNA: TGTGCCAGCAGCCAAGATATGGCGCTACCGGGGGGTACGCAGTATTTT; CDR3 protein: CASSQDMALPGGTQYF
CDR3 length: 12; clone size: .; J gene: TRBJ1-3; D gene: .; V gene: TRBV7-9; CDR3 DNA: TGTGCCAGCAGCTTAGGCGCAGGGTCCATATATTTT; CDR3 protein: CASSLGAGSIYF
CDR3 length: 16; clone size: .; J gene: TRBJ1-2; D gene: .; V gene: TRBV5-1; CDR3 DNA: TGCGCCAGCAGCTTGGTGGCCCAGGGGCTGAACTATGGCTACACCTTC; CDR3 protein: CASSLVAQGLNYGYTF
CDR3 length: 15; clone size: .; J gene: TRBJ2-7; D gene: .; V gene: TRBV9; CDR3 DNA: TGTGCCAGCAGCCCGCGAGGTGACCTATCCTACGAGCAGTACTTC; CDR3 protein: CASSPRGDLSYEQYF
CDR3 length: 17; clone size: once; J gene: TRBJ2-1; D gene: TRBD2; V gene: TRBV5-1; CDR3 DNA: TGCGCCAGCAGCTTGGGGCCTAGCGGGATTGGCTACAATGAGCAGTTCTTC; CDR3 protein: CASSLGPSGIGYNEQFF
CDR3 length: 16; clone size: .; J gene: TRBJ2-5; D gene: .; V gene: TRBV24-1; CDR3 DNA: TGTGCCACCAGTGAACCCAGCGGGCTGGACCGGGAGACCCAGTACTTC; CDR3 protein: CATSEPSGLDRETQYF
CDR3 length: 14; clone size: .; J gene: TRBJ1-1; D gene: TRBD1; V gene: TRBV20-1; CDR3 DNA: TGCAGTGCCCTCCTACTGACAGGGCTTGGCTCAGCTTTCTTT; CDR3 protein: CSALLLTGLGSAFF
CDR3 length: 16; clone size: .; J gene: TRBJ2-1; D gene: .; V gene: TRBV11-1; CDR3 DNA: TGTGCCAGCAGCTTATGGCTTCAAAGGGGGAACCATGAGCAGTTCTTC; CDR3 protein: CASSLWLQRGNHEQFF
CDR3 length: 12; clone size: .; J gene: TRBJ2-5; D gene: .; V gene: TRBV3-1; CDR3 DNA: TGTGCCAGCAGCCAATTCGTGGAGACCCAGTACTTC; CDR3 protein: CASSQFVETQYF
CDR3 length: 15; clone size: .; J gene: TRBJ1-2; D gene: .; V gene: TRBV6-6; CDR3 DNA: TGTGCCAGCAGTTACCCCCGGAGGCAGGGTAATGGCTACACCTTC; CDR3 protein: CASSYPRRQGNGYTF
CDR3 length: 16; clone size: once; J gene: TRBJ1-6; D gene: .; V gene: TRBV19; CDR3 DNA: TGTGCCAGTACCCCCTTCAAGAGCTCCTATAATTCACCCCTCCACTTT; CDR3 protein: CASTPFKSSYNSPLHF